Below, 5 T cell receptor beta chains from the same sample are listed, as sequenced in a study of T cells after yellow fever vaccination. TCRdb fed the 5' RACE reads into MiXCR, producing one record per CDR3 protein. This sample yields a few hundred thousand distinct CDR3 sequences, of which about 15% are seen a single time; approximately 15% belongs to the top ten. Sample: PBMCs, taken around 5 days after the first yellow fever vaccination. The receptors shown here come from a man aged 18-30 years who received the YFV17D yellow fever vaccine.

This clonotype occurred a few times. The rearrangement links TRBV12-3 or TRBV12-4 to TRBJ2-1; perhaps TRBD1 as D (5 bases). The CDR3 is made up of 14 amino acids. The V end lost 5 bases, the J end lost 9 bases, and 17 bases lay between the germline ends. The CDR3: CASSNRVGHGEQFF. DNA of the CDR3: TGTGCCAGCAGTAACCGAGTGGGGCACGGTGAGCAGTTCTTC.

This clonotype was seen repeatedly, ten times or more. The V gene is TRBV2, the J gene TRBJ1-1; no reliable D call. This CDR3 contains 14 residues. The germline V and J ends were trimmed by 4 bases and 4 bases, with 13 bases remaining between them. CDR1 SNHLY and CDR2 FYNNEI come from the germline V gene. The CDR3 sequence is CASSVGSPITEAFF. CDR3 sequence (DNA): TGTGCCAGCAGTGTGGGCTCTCCGATCACTGAAGCTTTCTTT.

There are many counts of this clonotype. The chain links TRBV4-3 to TRBJ2-3; a weak D match, TRBD2 (7 bases). The CDR3 totals 15 residues. Deletions cut 2 bases from V and 1 base from J, with 10 bases between. Germline values: CDR1 LGHNA, CDR2 YSLEER. CDR3 in amino acids: CASSQRGGGTDTQYF. The CDR3 DNA sequence: TGCGCCAGCAGCCAAAGGGGGGGGGGCACAGATACGCAGTATTTT.

This clonotype was counted a few times. V gene TRBV20-1 combines with J gene TRBJ2-1; D unresolved. V was shortened by 6 bases and J by 0 bases, with 15 bases between the two germline ends. CDR3 length: 15 amino acids. Germline V gives CDR1 DFQATT, CDR2 SNEGSKA (reference sequence). CDR3 sequence (DNA): TGCAGTGCCAGATTAGACGCTTACTCCTACAATGAGCAGTTCTTC. Translating it yields CSARLDAYSYNEQFF.

Ten or more counts support this clonotype. This chain uses TRBV27 with TRBJ1-2; a possible D gene is TRBD1 (5 bases). The germline V and J ends were trimmed by 4 bases and 8 bases, with 20 bases remaining between them. Looked up from germline, CDR1 is MNHEY and CDR2 is SMNVEV (reference sequence). This CDR3 spans 15 amino acids. CDR3 nucleotides: TGTGCCAGCAGTTCCGGTGACAGCCTAAAGGGGGGCTACACCTTC. Residues: CASSSGDSLKGGYTF.